Each of the 6 T cell receptor beta chains below was sequenced from the same sample in a study of chemoradiotherapy in HPV16-positive cancers. Sequencing was performed with immunoSEQ multiplex PCR; in TCRdb, only in-frame clones are kept and a portion is missing. The sample lists about 12,000 clones, 70% to 85% seen once, with roughly 6.2% in the top ten. The material sequenced was blood, taken from a patient who underwent chemoradiotherapy. These TCRs come from a human donor with HPV-associated anogenital cancer.

The chain carries TRBV2 and TRBJ1-1; no definite D call. The V gene lost 5 bases and the J gene lost 0 bases, with 10 bases spanning the gap. Germline CDR1 SNHLY, CDR2 FYNNEI. The CDR3 sequence is 14 residues long. CDR3 protein: CASSLSGMNTEAFF. As DNA, the CDR3 is TGTGCCAGCAGTTTGTCTGGCATGAACACTGAAGCTTTCTTT.

The chain combines TRBV5-8 with TRBJ1-5; 8 bases fit TRBD1. Germline V CDR1 and CDR2: SGHTS, YDEGEE. This CDR3 comprises 14 residues. Trimming cost V 5 bases and J 7 bases; bases outside gene matches: 8. CDR3 in amino acids: CASRAQGAGQPQHF. The CDR3 DNA reads TGTGCCAGCAGGGCTCAGGGGGCTGGGCAGCCCCAGCATTTT.

This clone has a single count. The genes are TRBV20-1 and TRBJ1-5; D remains ambiguous. The CDR3 spans 10 residues. CDR1 and CDR2 from the germline V gene are DFQATT and SNEGSKA (reference sequence). Trimming took 7 bases from V and 2 from J, leaving 3 bases between them. The CDR3 region is CSVGNQPQHF. DNA for the CDR3: TGCAGTGTCGGCAATCAGCCCCAGCATTTT.

The gene calls are TRBV5-1 and TRBJ2-5; D ambiguous. The V gene's germline CDR1 is SGHRS and CDR2 YFSETQ. The germline V and J ends were trimmed by 2 bases and 2 bases, with 10 bases remaining between them. The CDR3 loop spans 14 amino acids. This CDR3 reads CASSFGTAQETQYF. CDR3 in DNA: TGCGCCAGCAGCTTCGGCACCGCTCAAGAGACCCAGTACTTC.

The chain combines TRBV2 with TRBJ2-3; 10 bases align to TRBD2. The trim removed 9 bases at V and 4 bases at J, leaving 22 bases unmatched. This CDR3 contains 19 residues. CDR1 SNHLY and CDR2 FYNNEI come from the germline V gene. Here the CDR3 reads CASLIVGSGGPWVADTQYF. CDR3 nucleotide sequence: TGTGCCAGTCTGATTGTCGGTAGCGGGGGGCCCTGGGTCGCAGATACGCAGTATTTT.

The chain recombines TRBV6-5 with TRBJ1-2; no reliable D call. Germline-derived CDR1 and CDR2 are MNHEY and SVGAGI. V dropped 5 bases and J dropped 5 bases, with 18 bases sitting between them. There are 15 residues in the CDR3. CDR3 nucleotide sequence: TGTGCCAGCAGTAATACTCCTGACGGAATTTATGGCTACACCTTC. Encoded protein: CASSNTPDGIYGYTF.